The rows below give T cell receptor beta chains drawn from one sample of a study of cytomegalovirus exposure and HLA in healthy donors. The method was immunoSEQ multiplex PCR; TCRdb's version includes in-frame clones alone and lacks a portion of them. The sample includes 150,000 or so clones, around 84% of them seen just once. The sample was PBMCs. Receptors originate from a male donor in good health and CMV-seropositive. The CDR3 runs from the conserved cysteine through the conserved F or W. A D gene is named only where the DNA matches it firmly. Size is omitted from some rows. Given values are once, few, many or a class for expanded clones.

size	V	J	D	CDR3	DNA
-	TRBV27	TRBJ1-2	TRBD1	CASRTFIRGLYNYGYTF	TGTGCCAGCCGCACCTTCATCAGGGGGCTGTATAACTATGGCTACACCTTC
-	TRBV2	TRBJ1-2	TRBD1	CASSEFPGQGAGNYTF	TGTGCCAGCAGTGAATTTCCGGGACAGGGGGCGGGAAACTACACCTTC
-	TRBV29-1	TRBJ2-6	-	CSVAVTLSGANVLTF	TGCAGCGTTGCTGTGACACTCTCTGGGGCCAACGTCCTGACTTTC
-	TRBV15	TRBJ1-1	-	CATSKPGQMNTEAFF	TGTGCCACCAGCAAGCCTGGACAGATGAACACTGAAGCTTTCTTT
-	TRBV5-1	TRBJ2-3	TRBD2	CASTSGTSGRTDTQYF	TGCGCCAGCACCTCCGGGACTAGCGGGAGAACAGATACGCAGTATTTT
once	TRBV7-8	TRBJ1-3	TRBD1	CASSLARGENTIYF	TGTGCCAGCAGCTTAGCCAGGGGGGAAAACACCATATATTTT
-	TRBV5-8	TRBJ1-5	-	CASSLPGPGNQPQHF	TGTGCCAGCAGCTTGCCAGGGCCAGGCAATCAGCCCCAGCATTTT
few	TRBV27	TRBJ1-3	TRBD1	CASSPLGTGGTVGSGNTIYF	TGTGCCAGCAGTCCGCTCGGGACAGGGGGTACTGTTGGCTCTGGAAACACCATATATTTT
-	TRBV5-1	TRBJ1-6	TRBD1	CASSLHPTGVDSPLHF	TGCGCCAGCAGCCTGCATCCTACAGGGGTTGATTCACCCCTCCACTTT
-	TRBV30	TRBJ1-4	-	CAWSQKTSGSLGKLFF	TGTGCCTGGAGTCAGAAGACTTCCGGCAGCTTAGGAAAACTGTTTTTT
-	TRBV27	TRBJ2-5	TRBD1	CASSLGTGIRETQYF	TGTGCCAGCAGTCTGGGGACAGGGATCCGGGAGACCCAGTACTTC
-	TRBV28	TRBJ1-5	-	CASSLDGGSQPQHF	TGTGCCAGCAGTCTCGACGGGGGAAGTCAGCCCCAGCATTTT
once	TRBV4-3	TRBJ2-4	TRBD1	CASSQAGQGSDIQYF	TGCGCCAGCAGCCAAGCCGGACAGGGTTCTGACATTCAGTACTTC
few	TRBV7-9	TRBJ2-5	-	CASILSGEETQYF	TGTGCCAGCATCCTATCCGGGGAAGAGACCCAGTACTTC
-	TRBV9	TRBJ1-5	-	CASSVGDSQPQHF	TGTGCCAGCAGCGTAGGAGATTCTCAGCCCCAGCATTTT
few	TRBV7-8	TRBJ2-3	-	CASSLARLSSTDTQYF	TGTGCCAGCAGCTTAGCGAGGCTTTCTAGCACAGATACGCAGTATTTT
-	TRBV27	TRBJ2-3	-	CASSTTSLADTQYF	TGTGCCAGCAGTACGACTAGTCTTGCAGATACGCAGTATTTT
-	TRBV6-5	TRBJ2-7	-	CASSLWQGTHEQYF	TGTGCCAGCAGTTTGTGGCAGGGGACCCACGAGCAGTACTTC
-	TRBV30	TRBJ2-1	TRBD2	CAWSGGTSGHNEQFF	TGTGCCTGGAGTGGGGGGACTAGCGGGCACAATGAGCAGTTCTTC
-	TRBV30	TRBJ1-1	TRBD1	CAWSKSGGTEAFF	TGTGCCTGGAGTAAGTCAGGGGGAACTGAAGCTTTCTTT
few	TRBV12-5	TRBJ2-1	TRBD2	CASGLMSSGVDEQFF	TGTGCTAGTGGTTTGATGTCTAGCGGAGTCGATGAGCAGTTCTTC
-	TRBV5-8	TRBJ2-7	TRBD2	CASSLWGGAYEQYF	TGTGCCAGCAGCCTATGGGGGGGAGCCTACGAGCAGTACTTC
-	TRBV19	TRBJ2-7	TRBD1	CASSLWTGVEARHEQYF	TGTGCCAGTAGTCTGTGGACAGGGGTCGAGGCGAGGCACGAGCAGTACTTC
-	TRBV28	TRBJ2-1	TRBD2	CASSSRGEGFF	TGTGCCAGCAGTTCCCGGGGGGAAGGATTCTTC
-	TRBV7-2	TRBJ2-7	TRBD2	CASSLATSGPSYEQYF	TGTGCCAGCAGCTTAGCGACTAGCGGGCCCTCCTACGAGCAGTACTTC
-	TRBV10-3	TRBJ2-1	TRBD2	CAISPTSGGAVDEQFF	TGTGCCATCAGTCCCACTAGCGGGGGGGCTGTAGATGAGCAGTTCTTC
-	TRBV10-2	TRBJ1-2	TRBD1	CASSETLWTGNGYTF	TGCGCCAGCAGTGAGACACTTTGGACAGGGAATGGCTACACCTTC
-	TRBV29-1	TRBJ2-1	-	CSVEDLGGSYNEQFF	TGCAGCGTTGAAGATCTTGGGGGGTCCTACAATGAGCAGTTCTTC
-	TRBV28	TRBJ2-5	TRBD1	CASSLGQGAGETQYF	TGTGCCAGCAGTTTAGGGCAGGGGGCCGGGGAGACCCAGTACTTC
-	TRBV5-4	TRBJ1-3	TRBD1	CASSFDRGISGNTIYF	TGTGCCAGCAGCTTTGACAGGGGAATCTCTGGAAACACCATATATTTT
-	TRBV7-9	TRBJ1-4	TRBD1	CASSRDSANEKLFF	TGTGCCAGCAGCCGGGACAGTGCTAATGAAAAACTGTTTTTT
-	TRBV5-8	TRBJ2-7	-	CASNHLGPSYEQYF	TGTGCCAGCAACCACTTGGGGCCTTCCTACGAGCAGTACTTC
-	TRBV11-2	TRBJ1-2	TRBD1	CASSEGQYGYTF	TGTGCCAGCAGCGAGGGACAGTATGGCTACACCTTC
-	TRBV4-1	TRBJ1-3	TRBD1	CASSPGQEKGSGNTIYF	TGCGCCAGCAGCCCCGGACAGGAGAAAGGCTCTGGAAACACCATATATTTT
-	TRBV5-4	TRBJ2-5	-	CASSLGARQETQYF	TGTGCCAGCAGCTTGGGCGCTCGCCAAGAGACCCAGTACTTC
-	TRBV4-2	TRBJ2-1	TRBD2	CASSQGENKGGRNEQFF	TGTGCCAGCAGCCAAGGGGAGAATAAGGGCGGGAGGAATGAGCAGTTCTTC
-	TRBV2	TRBJ2-1	-	CASELGGSFEQFF	TGTGCCAGCGAGTTAGGGGGATCATTTGAGCAGTTCTTC
-	TRBV14	TRBJ2-2	TRBD1	CASSSRTGPGELFF	TGTGCCAGCAGCTCCAGGACAGGTCCCGGGGAGCTGTTTTTT
once	TRBV19	TRBJ2-3	TRBD2	CASNSGGGSVGGTQYF	TGTGCCAGTAATTCAGGCGGGGGATCTGTAGGAGGTACGCAGTATTTT
-	TRBV6-5	TRBJ1-4	TRBD1	CASRTGLANEKLFF	TGTGCCAGCAGGACAGGGTTGGCTAATGAAAAACTGTTTTTT
few	TRBV4-3	TRBJ1-1	TRBD1	CASSDRGRGTEAFF	TGCGCCAGCAGCGACAGGGGGCGAGGCACTGAAGCTTTCTTT
-	TRBV9	TRBJ1-1	TRBD1	CASSPDRAPAFF	TGTGCCAGCAGCCCCGACAGGGCCCCGGCTTTCTTT
-	TRBV7-2	TRBJ2-5	TRBD2	CASSSQGSGGETQYF	TGTGCCAGCAGCTCCCAGGGTAGCGGGGGGGAGACCCAGTACTTC
-	TRBV7-9	TRBJ2-7	-	CASSLGAGADEQYF	TGTGCCAGCAGCTTAGGAGCAGGGGCGGACGAGCAGTACTTC
-	TRBV9	TRBJ2-7	TRBD2	CASSVAGTSIYEQYF	TGTGCCAGCAGCGTAGCAGGGACTAGTATTTACGAGCAGTACTTC
once	TRBV7-2	TRBJ2-5	TRBD2	CASSSPGLAGETQYF	TGTGCCAGCAGCTCGCCGGGACTAGCGGGGGAGACCCAGTACTTC
-	TRBV5-4	TRBJ2-3	-	CASSLSGSSTDTQYF	TGTGCCAGCAGCTTGAGCGGTTCGAGCACAGATACGCAGTATTTT